The 22 T cell receptor beta chains below were found in one sample sequenced in a study of blood T cell repertoires in COVID-19. TCRdb's table, derived via immunoSEQ multiplex PCR, lists solely in-frame clones and lacks some. In the table there are 400,000 to 550,000 clones, 80% to 90% of which are singletons. The sample was peripheral blood. Every receptor here comes from a woman aged 25 to 39 with acute or convalescent COVID-19.

J is TRBJ2-7 and V is TRBV5-1; D perhaps matches TRBD1 (5 bases). CDR1 and CDR2 from the germline V gene are SGHRS and YFSETQ. Trimming took 0 bases from V and 3 from J, leaving 13 bases between them. The CDR3 totals 15 residues. The CDR3 DNA sequence: TGCGCCAGCAGCTTGGCATGGACAACGGACTACGAGCAGTACTTC. Translated: CASSLAWTTDYEQYF.

The chain has TRBV24-1 and TRBJ2-3; 8 bases agree with TRBD1. Germline V gives CDR1 KGHDR, CDR2 SFDVKD. With V trimmed by 3 bases and J by 2 bases, 6 bases remained unmatched. The length of the CDR3 is 16 residues. The DNA for the CDR3 is TGTGCCACCAGTGATCCTGGACAGGGAAACACAGATACGCAGTATTTT. It encodes CATSDPGQGNTDTQYF.

The genes are TRBV29-1 and TRBJ1-6; 8 bases line up with TRBD1. The CDR3 consists of 13 residues. Germline loops: CDR1 SQVTM, CDR2 ANQGSEA. V shed 6 bases and J 7 bases; nucleotides not matched to a gene: 5. CDR3 coding DNA: TGCAGCGTCCGGACAGGGCGGAATTCACCCCTCCACTTT. As protein: CSVRTGRNSPLHF. The whole variable domain, filled in from reference TRBV29-1 and TRBJ1-6, reads SAVISQKPSRDICQRGTSLTIQCQVDSQVTMMFWYRQQPGQSLTLIATANQGSEATYESGFVIDKFPISRPNLTFSTLTVSNMSPEDSSIYLCSVRTGRNSPLHFGNGTRLTVT.

This clone was observed once. CDR3 loop: CAISSGGTEAFF. The CDR3 DNA follows: TGTGCCATCAGTTCAGGGGGAACTGAAGCTTTCTTT. The chain is built from TRBV10-3 and TRBJ1-1, with TRBD1 matching over 7 bases. CDR1 and CDR2 (germline): ENHRY, SYGVKD. V shed 5 bases and J 5 bases; nucleotides not matched to a gene: 2. The CDR3 contains 12 residues.

The genes are TRBV30 and TRBJ1-4; 7 positions agree with TRBD1. The junction had 12 bases not matched to a gene; V was cut back by 4 bases and J by 7 bases. Germline V lookup: CDR1 GTSNPN, CDR2 SVGIG (reference sequence). The CDR3 runs to 15 residues. CDR3 in DNA: TGTGCCTGGACAAATCAGCAGGGGGAAGGTGAAAAACTGTTTTTT. As protein: CAWTNQQGEGEKLFF.

This clone has only one observation. The chain combines TRBV5-1 with TRBJ2-2; maybe TRBD1 (5 bases). The CDR3 covers 16 residues. The V gene's germline CDR1 is SGHRS and CDR2 YFSETQ. Trimming pared 0 bases from V and 5 bases from J, leaving 14 bases between. For the CDR3, the DNA is TGCGCCAGCAGCTTGGCTCGGCTAGGGGATACCGGGGAGCTGTTTTTT. Protein product: CASSLARLGDTGELFF. Complete variable domain (other parts from reference TRBV5-1 and TRBJ2-2): KAGVTQTPRYLIKTRGQQVTLSCSPISGHRSVSWYQQTPGQGLQFLFEYFSETQRNKGNFPGRFSGRQFSNSRSEMNVSTLELGDSALYLCASSLARLGDTGELFFGEGSRLTVL.

This rearrangement joins TRBV7-7 to TRBJ1-4; TRBD1 matches 8 bases. V lost 1 base to trimming and J lost 2 bases; unmatched junction nucleotides: 3. CDR1 and CDR2 from the germline V gene are SSHAT and FNYEAQ (reference sequence). This CDR3 is 16 amino acids long. The CDR3 region has the DNA TGTGCCAGCAGCTTAGTCAGGGGGCGTACTAATGAAAAACTGTTTTTT. Protein product: CASSLVRGRTNEKLFF.

The J gene is TRBJ1-1, the V gene TRBV27; 7 positions agree with TRBD1. V dropped 7 bases and J dropped 7; count of bases not matched to a gene: 9. CDR1 and CDR2 from the germline V gene are MNHEY and SMNVEV (reference sequence). The CDR3 covers 13 residues. CDR3 nucleotide sequence: TGTGCCAGCACACCGACAGGGCAAGTTGAAGCTTTCTTT. Translated, it gives CASTPTGQVEAFF.

The rearrangement links TRBV18 to TRBJ1-6; 9 nucleotides align to TRBD1. The CDR3 contains 15 residues. Germline V lookup: CDR1 KGHSH, CDR2 LQKENI. The V segment lost 3 bases and the J segment 8 bases; nucleotides outside the gene matches: 5. The CDR3 protein is CASSPGTGNDSPLHF. The CDR3 DNA sequence: TGTGCCAGCTCACCCGGGACAGGGAACGATTCACCCCTCCACTTT.

This clone is a singleton in its sample. Other DNA sequences in this sample translate to the same CDR3. CDR3 bases: TGTGCCAGCAGCCAAGAGGGGACAGGGGGAGGCTACACCTTC. Translation: CASSQEGTGGGYTF. The chain combines TRBV3-1 (or the pseudogene TRBV3-2) with TRBJ1-2; 11 bases are shared with TRBD1. The CDR3 spans 14 residues. CDR1 LGHDT and CDR2 YNNKEL come from the germline V gene (reference sequence). The ends lost 0 bases at V and 8 bases at J; junction bases unmatched: 2.

The rearrangement joins TRBV14 to TRBJ2-2, with D possibly TRBD1 on 6 matching bases. The CDR3 consists of 13 residues. The germline gives CDR1 SGHDN, CDR2 FVKESK. Trimming removed 4 bases from V and 8 bases from J, with 11 bases in between. The CDR3 nucleotides are TGTGCCAGCAGCCCGACAGGAGAAGGGGAGCTGTTTTTT. Its protein is CASSPTGEGELFF. The full variable domain, rest sourced from reference TRBV14 and TRBJ2-2, is EAGVTQFPSHSVIEKGQTVTLRCDPISGHDNLYWYRRVMGKEIKFLLHFVKESKQDESGMPNNRFLAERTGGTYSTLKVQPAELEDSGVYFCASSPTGEGELFFGEGSRLTVL.

This clone was counted at least ten times. The rearrangement links TRBV3-1 (or the pseudogene TRBV3-2) to TRBJ1-2, with TRBD1 matching over 7 bases. CDR1 LGHDT and CDR2 YNNKEL come from the germline V gene (reference sequence). The CDR3 sequence is 14 residues long. J gave up 8 bases and V 4 bases, and 10 bases lay outside the gene matches. The CDR3 DNA reads as TGTGCCAGCAGCCCGGGGAGGCACAGGGGAGGCTACACCTTC. It encodes CASSPGRHRGGYTF.

The chain couples TRBV27 to TRBJ1-6; 8 bases are a match to TRBD1. The CDR3 has 15 residues. Germline V CDR1 and CDR2: MNHEY, SMNVEV (reference sequence). Germline trimming cut 0 bases from V and 10 bases from J; bases unmatched to any gene: 5. CDR3 residues: CASSLSSGQGSPLHF. In DNA form, the CDR3 reads TGTGCCAGCAGTTTATCGAGTGGACAGGGCTCACCCCTCCACTTT.

J is TRBJ2-1 and V is TRBV21-1; the table assigns TRBD2, which was not confirmed against the DNA. TRBV21-1 is classified as a pseudogene. This CDR3 region has 17 residues. CDR3 coding DNA: TGTGCCAGCAGCAAAGTCCCGAAAGGACTACCATACAATGAGCAGTTCTTC. Translated: CASSKVPKGLPYNEQFF.

CDR3 nucleotides: TGTGCCAGCAGCCGTGCTAGCGGGGGGGCGTATGAGCAGTTCTTC. It yields the protein CASSRASGGAYEQFF. V and J are TRBV7-9 and TRBJ2-1, with 12 bases that match TRBD2. Germline V lookup: CDR1 SEHNR, CDR2 FQNEAQ (reference sequence). Trimming took 5 bases from V and 8 from J; bases not matched to a gene: 7. This CDR3 has 15 amino acids.

This clone was seen many times. The V gene is TRBV2, the J gene TRBJ2-1; a weak D match, TRBD1 (6 bases). The CDR3 is made up of 12 amino acids. Trimming removed 6 bases from V and 9 bases from J, with 12 bases in between. CDR1 and CDR2 from the germline V gene are SNHLY and FYNNEI. DNA of the CDR3: TGTGCCAGCAGAAACAGGGTTGGTGAGCAGTTCTTC. Its protein is CASRNRVGEQFF. Full variable domain (rest looked up from reference TRBV2 and TRBJ2-1): EPEVTQTPSHQVTQMGQEVILRCVPISNHLYFYWYRQILGQKVEFLVSFYNNEISEKSEIFDDQFSVERPDGSNFTLKIRSTKLEDSAMYFCASRNRVGEQFFGPGTRLTVL.

The genes are TRBV7-2 and TRBJ1-3; perhaps TRBD1 as D (5 bases). Trimming took off 4 bases at V and 2 bases at J, with 12 bases between the two ends. From germline, CDR1 is SGHTA and CDR2 FQGNSA. This CDR3 is built from 15 residues. The CDR3 loop is CASSSRGVAGNTIYF. The CDR3 DNA follows: TGTGCCAGCAGCTCCCGGGGGGTTGCTGGAAACACCATATATTTT. The entire variable domain, with the rest obtained from reference TRBV7-2 and TRBJ1-3, is as follows: GAGVSQSPSNKVTEKGKDVELRCDPISGHTALYWYRQSLGQGLEFLIYFQGNSAPDKSGLPSDRFSAERTGGSVSTLTIQRTQQEDSAVYLCASSSRGVAGNTIYFGEGSWLTVV.

This chain uses TRBV4-1 with TRBJ2-1, with a possible D match to TRBD1 (5 bases). The V and J ends lost 2 bases and 6 bases respectively, with 8 bases between them. There are 13 residues in the CDR3. Germline CDR1 and CDR2: MGHRA and YSYEKL. The DNA of the CDR3 is TGCGCCAGCAGCCAAACCAGGGTCAATGAGCAGTTCTTC. As protein: CASSQTRVNEQFF.

This clone was seen once. This chain connects TRBV9 to TRBJ2-2, with D possibly being TRBD1 (7 bases). The CDR3 runs 15 residues. Germline V gene data show CDR1 as SGDLS and CDR2 as YYNGEE. Trimming pared 3 bases from V and 0 bases from J, leaving 9 bases between. The CDR3 coding sequence is TGTGCCAGCAGCGGCAGGGGGGCGAACACCGGGGAGCTGTTTTTT. This gives the protein CASSGRGANTGELFF.

This clone appeared a few times. Other DNA sequences in the same sample also yield this CDR3. The chain combines TRBV5-1 with TRBJ1-6, with 7 bases matching TRBD1. V shed 4 bases, J shed 5 bases, and the junction held 3 bases outside the gene matches. Germline values: CDR1 SGHRS, CDR2 YFSETQ. The CDR3 contains 14 residues. The CDR3 DNA is TGCGCCAGCAGCCGTACAGGGGATAATTCACCCCTCCACTTT. This codes for CASSRTGDNSPLHF. Full variable domain (rest looked up from reference TRBV5-1 and TRBJ1-6): KAGVTQTPRYLIKTRGQQVTLSCSPISGHRSVSWYQQTPGQGLQFLFEYFSETQRNKGNFPGRFSGRQFSNSRSEMNVSTLELGDSALYLCASSRTGDNSPLHFGNGTRLTVT.

This rearrangement joins TRBV7-9 to TRBJ2-5; D call uncertain. CDR3 length equals 15 residues. Trimming pared 2 bases from V and 4 bases from J, leaving 14 bases between. CDR1 and CDR2 from the germline V gene are SEHNR and FQNEAQ (reference sequence). The CDR3 loop reads CASSLTPSPGETQYF. DNA for the CDR3: TGTGCCAGCAGCTTAACTCCCAGTCCAGGAGAGACCCAGTACTTC.

The chain employs TRBV28 and TRBJ1-2; 9 positions match TRBD1. Germline assignment: CDR1 MDHEN and CDR2 SYDVKM. The CDR3 has 14 amino acids. The trim removed 5 bases at V and 7 bases at J, leaving 8 bases unmatched. CDR3 loop: CASSPQQGASGYTF. The CDR3 nucleotides read TGTGCCAGCAGTCCACAACAGGGGGCCAGTGGCTACACCTTC.